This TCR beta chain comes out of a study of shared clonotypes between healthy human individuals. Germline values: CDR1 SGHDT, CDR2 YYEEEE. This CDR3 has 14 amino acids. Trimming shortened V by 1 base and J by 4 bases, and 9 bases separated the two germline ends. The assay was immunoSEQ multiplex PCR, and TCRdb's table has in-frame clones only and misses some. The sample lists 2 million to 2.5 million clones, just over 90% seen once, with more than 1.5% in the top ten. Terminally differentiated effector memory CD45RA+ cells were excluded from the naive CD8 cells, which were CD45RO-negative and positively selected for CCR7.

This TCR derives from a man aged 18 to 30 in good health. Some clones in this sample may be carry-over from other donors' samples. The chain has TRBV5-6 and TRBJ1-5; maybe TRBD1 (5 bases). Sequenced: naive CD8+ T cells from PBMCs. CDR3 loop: CASSLSRANQPQHF. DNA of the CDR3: TGTGCCAGCAGCTTGAGCAGGGCGAATCAGCCCCAGCATTTT.